This T cell receptor beta chain was identified in a study of response to subunit inactivated influenza vaccine. Overall study results and limits: Authors suggested few new T cells are recruited by each seasonal influenza vaccination.

CDR1 and CDR2 from the germline V gene are ENHRY and SYGVKD. V lost 10 bases, J lost 15 bases, and 20 bases stayed unmatched. This CDR3 is 14 amino acids long. Note on this clonotype: Its antigen remains unknown.

TCRdb ran MiXCR on the RT-PCR reads and lists one entry per CDR3 protein. Here the sample spans hundreds of thousands of distinct CDR3 sequences, approximately 24% being singletons. This sample comprised CD4+ T cells sorted from PBMCs, obtained less than 6 days after vaccination. This clonotype was obtained from a man aged 45-60 years who received an inactivated influenza vaccine. The rearrangement uses TRBV10-3 and TRBJ2-3; TRBD2 aligns across 9 bases. The CDR3: CATAWREGGEKQYF. The CDR3 region has the DNA TGTGCCACCGCGTGGCGGGAGGGCGGGGAAAAGCAATATTTT.